This T cell receptor (beta chain) was captured by sequencing in a study of Graves' ophthalmopathy and Graves' hyperthyroidism. The germline CDR1 and CDR2 sequences are SGHTA and FQGNSA. The V end was cut by 4 bases, the J end by 4 bases, with 14 bases between. This CDR3 is 14 amino acids long. The study excluded patients with other autoimmune diseases, uncontrolled infections, pregnancy or lactation. Researchers took RNA transcripts and amplified TCR beta CDR3 regions from them. After a first-round RT-PCR with HTBI primers, a second-round multiplex PCR was run. One entry per CDR3 protein, called by TCRdb with MiXCR from the multiplex PCR reads. The sample records over a million distinct CDR3 sequences, roughly two fifths being singletons. Study observations and caveats: Blood shared most expanded thyroid clonotypes above 0.001 frequency.

At least ten counts were recorded for this clonotype. The antigen remains undetermined. The chain carries TRBV7-2 and TRBJ2-7, with D possibly matching TRBD1 (5 bases). The sequence was collected from an adult man with Graves' hyperthyroidism. Sequenced material: peripheral blood or thyroid tissue (not recorded which). The CDR3 nucleotides read TGTGCCAGCAGCTCCCAGGGTGGATGGTACGAGCAGTACTTC. The encoded protein is CASSSQGGWYEQYF. Combining the CDR3 with reference TRBV7-2 and TRBJ2-7 gives the whole variable domain GAGVSQSPSNKVTEKGKDVELRCDPISGHTALYWYRQSLGQGLEFLIYFQGNSAPDKSGLPSDRFSAERTGGSVSTLTIQRTQQEDSAVYLCASSSQGGWYEQYFGPGTRLTVT.